This T cell receptor (beta chain) was sequenced in a study of CD8 T cells in ankylosing spondylitis. Study-level results: Past studies reported some motif variants in reactive arthritis synovial fluid and blood. Disease-linked clones were reportedly significantly enriched in matched ankylosing spondylitis synovial fluid. A motif in TCR beta, a set of eight or nine highly homologous variants, appeared characteristic of ankylosing spondylitis blood.

TCRdb re-called the 5' RACE reads through MiXCR, storing one row per CDR3 protein. The sample includes about 130,000 distinct CDR3 sequences, approximately 9.9% of them seen just once. This clonotype was found many times. Its antigen is not identified. This receptor was obtained from a male donor with ankylosing spondylitis or in good health (not recorded which). The sequenced sample was blood, either unsorted or a sorted T cell fraction (not recorded which).

The CDR3 spells CSARALVALYEQYF. CDR3 nucleotides: TGCAGTGCTAGAGCGTTGGTGGCCTTGTACGAGCAGTACTTC. V gene TRBV20-1 combines with J gene TRBJ2-7; D unresolved. Per germline, CDR1 DFQATT and CDR2 SNEGSKA (reference sequence). The CDR3 runs 14 residues. V shed 1 base and J shed 4 bases, with 14 bases lying between them.